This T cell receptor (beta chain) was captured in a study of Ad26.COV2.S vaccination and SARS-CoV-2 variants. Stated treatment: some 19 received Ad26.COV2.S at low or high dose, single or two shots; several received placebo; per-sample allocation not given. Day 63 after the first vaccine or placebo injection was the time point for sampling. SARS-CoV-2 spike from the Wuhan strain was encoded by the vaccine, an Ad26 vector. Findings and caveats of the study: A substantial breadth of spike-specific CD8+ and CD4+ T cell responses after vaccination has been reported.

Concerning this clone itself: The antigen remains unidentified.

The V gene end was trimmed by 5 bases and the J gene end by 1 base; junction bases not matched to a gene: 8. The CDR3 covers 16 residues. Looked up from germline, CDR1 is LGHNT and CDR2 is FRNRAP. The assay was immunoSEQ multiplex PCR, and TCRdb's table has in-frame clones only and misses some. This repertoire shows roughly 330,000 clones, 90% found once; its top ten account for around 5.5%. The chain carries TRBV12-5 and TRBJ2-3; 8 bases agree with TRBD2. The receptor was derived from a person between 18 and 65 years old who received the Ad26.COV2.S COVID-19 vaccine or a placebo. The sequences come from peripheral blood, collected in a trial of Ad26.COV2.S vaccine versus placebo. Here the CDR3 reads CASGPPRLARTDTQYF. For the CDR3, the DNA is TGTGCTAGTGGTCCCCCCCGACTAGCGCGCACAGATACGCAGTATTTT.